These T cell receptor beta chains were read from a single sample in a study of preoperative IRX-2 immunotherapy in early breast cancer. TCRdb's table, derived via immunoSEQ multiplex PCR, lists solely in-frame clones and lacks some. The sample holds 15,000 to 25,000 clones, around four fifths seen once. Sequenced material: lymph node tissue, taken after IRX-2 immunotherapy. Receptors originate from a human donor with breast cancer. CDR3s include the opening cysteine and the closing phenylalanine or tryptophan. The D gene is left open where the match is weak. Clone size, where shown, is once, few, many, or a class for clones that have expanded.

V: TRBV27; J: TRBJ1-1; size: .; D: TRBD1; CDR3: CASSFPGGGTEAFF; DNA: TGTGCCAGCAGTTTCCCAGGGGGAGGCACTGAAGCTTTCTTT
V: TRBV30; J: TRBJ1-5; size: .; D: .; CDR3: CAWSEGRGHQPQHF; DNA: TGTGCCTGGAGTGAGGGTCGCGGGCATCAGCCCCAGCATTTT
V: TRBV6-8; J: TRBJ2-4; size: .; D: TRBD2; CDR3: CASSRQILAGGHYIQYF; DNA: TGTGCCAGCAGCCGCCAAATACTAGCGGGAGGGCATTACATTCAGTACTTC
V: TRBV19; J: TRBJ1-4; size: few; D: TRBD1; CDR3: CASSRQGEKLFF; DNA: TGTGCCAGTAGTAGACAGGGTGAAAAACTGTTTTTT
V: TRBV6-8; J: TRBJ2-4; size: .; D: TRBD1; CDR3: CASAGQGNIQYF; DNA: TGTGCCAGCGCGGGACAGGGCAACATTCAGTACTTC
V: TRBV11-3; J: TRBJ2-3; size: once; D: TRBD2; CDR3: CASSSGLAGGQDTQYF; DNA: TGTGCCAGCAGCTCGGGACTAGCGGGGGGGCAAGATACGCAGTATTTT
V: TRBV11-3; J: TRBJ2-7; size: few; D: .; CDR3: CASSLVAGSKGDEQYF; DNA: TGTGCCAGCAGCTTAGTTGCTGGAAGTAAGGGCGACGAGCAGTACTTC
V: TRBV30; J: TRBJ1-5; size: .; D: .; CDR3: CAWSRGPNGAQHF; DNA: TGTGCCTGGAGTCGAGGGCCGAATGGGGCCCAGCATTTT
V: TRBV6-8; J: TRBJ2-2; size: .; D: TRBD2; CDR3: CASSYDSGGPNTGELFF; DNA: TGTGCCAGCAGTTACGATAGCGGGGGACCTAACACCGGGGAGCTGTTTTTT
V: TRBV2; J: TRBJ1-3; size: few; D: TRBD1; CDR3: CASSARDRASGNTIYF; DNA: TGTGCCAGCAGTGCCCGGGACAGAGCCTCTGGAAACACCATATATTTT
V: TRBV23-1; J: TRBJ2-3; size: .; D: .; CDR3: CASSVPGTSTDTQYF; DNA: TGCGCCAGCAGTGTCCCAGGGACTAGCACAGATACGCAGTATTTT
V: TRBV19; J: TRBJ2-1; size: few; D: TRBD2; CDR3: CASSIVISGVEQFF; DNA: TGTGCCAGTAGTATAGTTATTAGCGGGGTCGAGCAGTTCTTC
V: TRBV5-1; J: TRBJ1-2; size: .; D: .; CDR3: CASSKDGVDYGYTF; DNA: TGCGCCAGCAGCAAGGACGGGGTTGACTATGGCTACACCTTC
V: TRBV6-8; J: TRBJ2-3; size: .; D: TRBD1; CDR3: CASSSRDRRTDTQYF; DNA: TGTGCCAGCAGTTCCCGGGACAGACGCACAGATACGCAGTATTTT
V: TRBV19; J: TRBJ1-2; size: .; D: .; CDR3: CASSWKDYGYTF; DNA: TGTGCCAGTAGTTGGAAGGATTATGGCTACACCTTC
V: TRBV7-7; J: TRBJ2-7; size: .; D: .; CDR3: CASSLVPKGGYEQYF; DNA: TGTGCCAGCAGCTTGGTTCCCAAGGGGGGCTACGAGCAGTACTTC
V: TRBV27; J: TRBJ2-4; size: .; D: .; CDR3: CASSFGEVWAKNIQYF; DNA: TGTGCCAGCAGTTTTGGTGAAGTGTGGGCCAAAAACATTCAGTACTTC
V: TRBV30; J: TRBJ2-3; size: .; D: .; CDR3: CAWSEKVRVGDTQYF; DNA: TGTGCCTGGAGTGAGAAGGTCCGGGTGGGAGATACGCAGTATTTT
V: TRBV28; J: TRBJ1-2; size: once; D: TRBD1; CDR3: CASSPGTGINYGYTF; DNA: TGTGCCAGCAGTCCCGGGACAGGGATTAACTATGGCTACACCTTC
V: TRBV15; J: TRBJ2-7; size: .; D: TRBD2; CDR3: CATSKRIAGVDEQYF; DNA: TGTGCCACCAGCAAAAGAATAGCGGGAGTTGACGAGCAGTACTTC
V: TRBV6-8; J: TRBJ2-1; size: .; D: .; CDR3: CAISNTGPNNEQFF; DNA: TGTGCCATCAGCAATACCGGGCCAAACAATGAGCAGTTCTTC
V: TRBV6-8; J: TRBJ2-4; size: .; D: .; CDR3: CASSLSGPAKNIQYF; DNA: TGTGCCAGCAGCCTAAGCGGGCCCGCCAAAAACATTCAGTACTTC
V: TRBV14; J: TRBJ2-7; size: .; D: TRBD2; CDR3: CASSQFSGRSLQYF; DNA: TGTGCCAGCAGCCAATTTAGCGGGAGGTCACTGCAGTACTTC
V: TRBV19; J: TRBJ2-1; size: .; D: .; CDR3: CASSIGYGYNEQFF; DNA: TGTGCCAGTAGTATAGGTTACGGATACAATGAGCAGTTCTTC
V: TRBV1; J: TRBJ1-3; size: once; D: .; CDR3: CASSGRGWEVGNTIYF; DNA: TGCGCCAGCAGCGGAAGGGGGTGGGAAGTTGGAAACACCATATATTTT
V: TRBV6-8; J: TRBJ2-7; size: .; D: TRBD2; CDR3: CASSPGGPGIQYF; DNA: TGTGCCAGCAGTCCGGGGGGGCCCGGTATTCAGTACTTC
V: TRBV27; J: TRBJ1-6; size: .; D: .; CDR3: CASSLLQGPLHF; DNA: TGTGCCAGCAGTTTATTACAGGGCCCCCTCCACTTT
V: TRBV19; J: TRBJ1-5; size: .; D: .; CDR3: CASRNQGIVNQPQHF; DNA: TGTGCCAGTAGAAACCAGGGAATCGTCAATCAGCCCCAGCATTTT
V: TRBV6-1; J: TRBJ2-5; size: once; D: TRBD2; CDR3: CASSEAGGEVETQYF; DNA: TGTGCCAGCAGTGAAGCGGGGGGGGAGGTAGAGACCCAGTACTTC
V: TRBV5-1; J: TRBJ1-2; size: once; D: .; CDR3: CASSLEGPTYGYTF; DNA: TGCGCCAGCAGCTTGGAGGGACCGACCTATGGCTACACCTTC
V: TRBV19; J: TRBJ2-4; size: .; D: .; CDR3: CASSPSDRAKNIQYF; DNA: TGTGCCAGTAGTCCATCCGACAGGGCCAAAAACATTCAGTACTTC
V: TRBV12-5; J: TRBJ1-5; size: .; D: .; CDR3: CASGLGDNQPQHF; DNA: TGTGCTAGTGGCTTAGGGGACAATCAGCCCCAGCATTTT
V: TRBV4-1; J: TRBJ2-7; size: .; D: .; CDR3: CASSQTFRNFYEQYF; DNA: TGCGCCAGCAGCCAGACGTTCCGGAACTTTTACGAGCAGTACTTC
V: TRBV15; J: TRBJ2-7; size: .; D: TRBD2; CDR3: CATSRVGGSSYEQYF; DNA: TGTGCCACCAGCAGAGTCGGGGGGAGTTCCTACGAGCAGTACTTC
V: TRBV19; J: TRBJ2-6; size: .; D: TRBD1; CDR3: CASRGLVQGETSGANVLTF; DNA: TGTGCCAGTAGGGGACTGGTACAGGGGGAGACCTCTGGGGCCAACGTCCTGACTTTC
V: TRBV6-8; J: TRBJ1-1; size: .; D: TRBD1; CDR3: CASSPQGDTEAFF; DNA: TGTGCCAGCAGCCCACAGGGGGATACTGAAGCTTTCTTT
V: TRBV6-1; J: TRBJ2-3; size: once; D: .; CDR3: CASSEDGRWADTQYF; DNA: TGTGCCAGCAGTGAAGATGGCAGGTGGGCAGATACGCAGTATTTT
V: TRBV9; J: TRBJ1-4; size: few; D: TRBD1; CDR3: CASSERQGRGEKLFF; DNA: TGTGCCAGCAGCGAACGACAGGGGCGGGGTGAAAAACTGTTTTTT
V: TRBV19; J: TRBJ2-2; size: .; D: TRBD2; CDR3: CASSLLAGGGGGELFF; DNA: TGTGCCAGTAGTCTGTTAGCGGGAGGTGGAGGCGGGGAGCTGTTTTTT
V: TRBV6-8; J: TRBJ1-2; size: .; D: TRBD1; CDR3: CAISPDRSYGYTF; DNA: TGTGCCATCAGCCCGGACAGGTCCTATGGCTACACCTTC
V: TRBV4-1; J: TRBJ2-7; size: .; D: .; CDR3: CASRESYSSYEQYF; DNA: TGCGCCAGCAGGGAGAGTTACAGCTCCTACGAGCAGTACTTC